One and the same sample provided the 15 T cell receptor beta chains below, sequenced in a study of blood T cell repertoires in COVID-19. The table came from immunoSEQ multiplex PCR; TCRdb's copy has only in-frame clones and leaves some out. The table includes 380,000 or so clones, roughly four fifths detected once. The specimen was peripheral blood. Source of these receptors: a human donor with acute or convalescent COVID-19. The donor label of this sample is uncertain.

The chain has TRBV5-1 and TRBJ2-3; 8 bases are shared with TRBD1. Germline loops: CDR1 SGHRS, CDR2 YFSETQ. V lost 2 bases and J lost 3; bases outside the gene matches: 5. This CDR3 is built from 15 residues. DNA for the CDR3: TGCGCCAGCAGCTTCGGACAGGGCTGGACAGATACGCAGTATTTT. Its translation is CASSFGQGWTDTQYF.

The chain employs TRBV19 and TRBJ2-1; 10 positions match TRBD1. CDR3 length equals 13 residues. V lost 4 bases and J lost 8; bases outside the gene matches: 2. Per the germline V gene, CDR1 is LNHDA and CDR2 is SQIVND (reference sequence). The CDR3 protein is CASSRDRGDEQFF. CDR3 DNA sequence: TGTGCCAGTAGTAGGGACAGGGGAGATGAGCAGTTCTTC.

This clone was counted between two and nine times. The chain employs TRBV11-2 and TRBJ2-7, with 8 bases lining up with TRBD1. V was clipped by 5 bases and J by 7 bases; unmatched bases: 16. The CDR3 length is 16 residues. The germline gives CDR1 SGHAT, CDR2 FQNNGV. The CDR3 reads CASSLTGTGRTGEQYF. The CDR3 coding sequence is TGTGCCAGCAGCCTAACCGGGACAGGTCGGACTGGAGAGCAGTACTTC.

The chain carries TRBV28 and TRBJ2-1; tentative D call: TRBD1 (7 bases). Germline CDR1 is MDHEN and CDR2 is SYDVKM. This CDR3 has 20 residues. V gave up 6 bases and J gave up 0 bases, with 27 bases separating them. As DNA, the CDR3 is TGTGCCAGCAGCCCCCTCAGGGGGAGGATACAGGGAGGCTCCTACAATGAGCAGTTCTTC. It specifies CASSPLRGRIQGGSYNEQFF.

The chain recombines TRBV6-6 with TRBJ2-7; perhaps TRBD1 as D (6 bases). Trimming removed 2 bases from V and 2 bases from J, with 13 bases in between. CDR3 length: 15 residues. Germline lookup yields CDR1 MNHNY and CDR2 SVGAGI (reference sequence). The CDR3 bases are TGTGCCAGCAGTTACCAGAGGACAGAGCCCTACGAGCAGTACTTC. This sequence encodes CASSYQRTEPYEQYF.

The J gene is TRBJ2-7, the V gene TRBV6-5; 8 bases fit TRBD1. J gave up 3 bases and V 5 bases, and 3 bases lay outside the gene matches. CDR3 length: 13 residues. Germline V gene lookup returns CDR1 MNHEY and CDR2 SVGAGI. CDR3 protein: CASSTDRVYEQYF. CDR3 in DNA: TGTGCCAGCAGTACGGACAGGGTCTACGAGCAGTACTTC.

The chain is built from TRBV18 and TRBJ1-4, with TRBD1 as a possible D gene (6 bases). Germline CDR1 reads KGHSH; CDR2 reads LQKENI. The CDR3 has 13 amino acids. V was pared by 6 bases and J by 7 bases, with 12 bases between. The CDR3 protein is CASSDRTPEKLFF. The DNA of the CDR3 is TGTGCCAGCTCTGACAGGACGCCTGAAAAACTGTTTTTT.

The chain combines TRBV28 with TRBJ2-7; weak D call: TRBD2 (5 bases). CDR1 and CDR2 (germline): MDHEN, SYDVKM. The CDR3 sequence is 14 residues long. V was shortened by 1 base and J by 3 bases, with 10 bases between the two germline ends. The CDR3 sequence: CASSLLQRNYEQYF. In DNA form, the CDR3 reads TGTGCCAGCAGTTTATTGCAGCGGAACTACGAGCAGTACTTC.

This clone was seen once. The genes are TRBV11-3 and TRBJ1-1; D gene unclear. The germline V gene has CDR1 SGHNT and CDR2 YENEEA. Between the trimmed V and J ends, which lost 5 bases and 1 base, there was a span of 5 bases. The length of the CDR3 is 12 residues. This CDR3 reads CASSRGNTEAFF. The CDR3 coding sequence is TGTGCCAGCAGCCGGGGGAACACTGAAGCTTTCTTT.

The chain combines TRBV5-4 with TRBJ1-6, with D possibly being TRBD1 (6 bases). Per the germline V gene, CDR1 is SGHNT and CDR2 is YYREEE (reference sequence). The V end lost 6 bases, the J end lost 8 bases, and 15 bases lay between the germline ends. CDR3 length equals 14 residues. The CDR3 region is CASTRWNRDSPLHF. Written as DNA, the CDR3 is TGTGCCAGCACCCGGTGGAACAGGGATTCACCCCTCCACTTT. Combining the CDR3 with reference TRBV5-4 and TRBJ1-6 gives the whole variable domain ETGVTQSPTHLIKTRGQQVTLRCSSQSGHNTVSWYQQALGQGPQFIFQYYREEENGRGNFPPRFSGLQFPNYSSELNVNALELDDSALYLCASTRWNRDSPLHFGNGTRLTVT.

V gene TRBV28 combines with J gene TRBJ2-7, with 7 bases aligning to TRBD1. J was trimmed by 7 bases and V by 4 bases; bases with no gene match: 10. The germline CDR1 and CDR2 sequences are MDHEN and SYDVKM. The CDR3 sequence is 14 residues long. The CDR3 protein is CASSSTTGVREQYF. In nucleotides, the CDR3 is TGTGCCAGCAGTTCTACTACAGGGGTTCGAGAGCAGTACTTC.

This chain connects TRBV18 to TRBJ2-7; 7 bases are a match to TRBD2. V was pared by 3 bases and J by 3 bases, with 5 bases of the junction left unmatched. Germline V gene lookup returns CDR1 KGHSH and CDR2 LQKENI. CDR3 length: 14 residues. CDR3 bases: TGTGCCAGCTCACCTGCTTCTAGCGGCTACGAGCAGTACTTC. Translated: CASSPASSGYEQYF. Full variable domain (remainder filled in from reference TRBV18 and TRBJ2-7): NAGVMQNPRHLVRRRGQEARLRCSPMKGHSHVYWYRQLPEEGLKFMVYLQKENIIDESGMPKERFSAEFPKEGPSILRIQQVVRGDSAAYFCASSPASSGYEQYFGPGTRLTVT.

The chain links TRBV4-1 to TRBJ2-5; maybe TRBD1 (5 bases). There are 16 residues in the CDR3. Germline V gene data show CDR1 as MGHRA and CDR2 as YSYEKL. Trimming took 1 base from V and 0 from J, leaving 12 bases between them. This CDR3 is CASSQGQTLYQETQYF. CDR3 coding DNA: TGCGCCAGCAGCCAAGGACAGACCTTGTACCAAGAGACCCAGTACTTC.

The V gene is TRBV7-9, the J gene TRBJ2-5; 9 nucleotides match TRBD1. The junction had 8 bases not matched to a gene; V was cut back by 1 base and J by 5 bases. Germline V gene lookup returns CDR1 SEHNR and CDR2 FQNEAQ (reference sequence). This CDR3 has 16 residues. CDR3 sequence reads: CASSLDGGTGLETQYF. In nucleotides, the CDR3 is TGTGCCAGCAGCTTAGATGGTGGGACAGGGTTGGAGACCCAGTACTTC.

This clone came up a few times. V usage is TRBV7-2 and J usage is TRBJ1-5, with a possible D match to TRBD1 (6 bases). There are 15 residues in the CDR3. The ends were cut back, 5 bases at V and 0 bases at J, with 11 bases in the middle. The germline V gene encodes CDR1 SGHTA and CDR2 FQGNSA. The CDR3 loop reads CASSPGGGSNQPQHF. CDR3 DNA: TGTGCCAGCAGCCCGGGAGGGGGTAGCAATCAGCCCCAGCATTTT.